These T cell receptor beta chains were read from a single sample in a study of vaccination effects on CD4 cells after COVID-19. No antigens are known for them. The protocol was immunoSEQ multiplex PCR, while the TCRdb copy is restricted to in-frame clones and leaves out a portion. The repertoire includes about 52,000 clones, about four fifths of them detected once, and approximately 6% sits in the top ten. Here the sequenced sample was CD4+ T cells from PBMCs cultured with HCoV-OC43 spike peptides, taken before COVID-19 vaccination. These receptors originate from a human donor who received a COVID-19 vaccine. CDR3s include the opening cysteine and the closing phenylalanine or tryptophan. The D gene is left open where the match is weak. Expanded clones get a size class; other rows say once, few or many, or leave the size out.

D	V	size	J	CDR3	DNA
TRBD1	TRBV3-1/TRBV3-2	.	TRBJ1-6	CASSPAGTAYNSPLHF	TGTGCCAGCAGCCCCGCCGGGACAGCCTATAATTCACCCCTCCACTTT
TRBD2	TRBV24-1	.	TRBJ2-1	CATSETSGGEYNEQFF	TGTGCCACCAGTGAAACTAGCGGGGGGGAATACAATGAGCAGTTCTTC
.	TRBV13	.	TRBJ2-2	CASSLGRRGPGELFF	TGTGCCAGCAGCTTAGGGAGAAGAGGACCCGGGGAGCTGTTTTTT
TRBD1	TRBV6-2/TRBV6-3	few	TRBJ2-2	CASSFRTGGGGELFF	TGTGCCAGCAGTTTTAGGACAGGGGGCGGCGGGGAGCTGTTTTTT
.	TRBV18	.	TRBJ2-2	CASSPPIAVGELFF	TGTGCCAGCTCACCGCCAATAGCGGTCGGGGAGCTGTTTTTT
TRBD1	TRBV5-1	.	TRBJ1-4	CASSLGQGGEKLFF	TGCGCCAGCAGTCTGGGACAGGGAGGTGAAAAACTGTTTTTT
.	TRBV6-5	.	TRBJ2-4	CASGIVKGSSNIQYF	TGTGCCAGCGGGATAGTAAAAGGAAGCTCAAACATTCAGTACTTC
.	TRBV24-1	.	TRBJ2-1	CATSDSTNRGRGGNEQFF	TGTGCCACCAGTGATTCCACCAACAGGGGTAGGGGAGGCAATGAGCAGTTCTTC
.	TRBV24-1	once	TRBJ2-5	CATTGRGTQYF	TGTGCCACCACTGGGAGAGGGACCCAGTACTTC
.	TRBV5-1	.	TRBJ2-1	CASSSGVVDEQFF	TGCGCCAGCAGCTCGGGCGTGGTGGATGAGCAGTTCTTC
.	TRBV4-1	.	TRBJ2-5	CASSQPGRQETQYF	TGCGCCAGCAGCCAACCCGGTCGTCAAGAGACCCAGTACTTC
.	TRBV11-3	few	TRBJ2-2	CASSLAGSNTGELFF	TGTGCCAGCAGCCTGGCAGGATCGAACACCGGGGAGCTGTTTTTT
.	TRBV9	once	TRBJ2-2	CASSAQQNTGELFF	TGTGCCAGCAGCGCTCAACAGAACACCGGGGAGCTGTTTTTT
.	TRBV30	few	TRBJ1-2	CAVGARYYGYTF	TGTGCTGTGGGGGCTCGGTACTATGGCTACACCTTC
.	TRBV6-1	.	TRBJ1-6	CASSDRGDSPLHF	TGTGCCAGCAGTGACAGGGGAGATTCACCCCTCCACTTT
.	TRBV5-1	.	TRBJ1-5	CASSLDSGSIPQPQHF	TGCGCCAGCAGCTTGGATTCAGGGAGTATCCCTCAGCCCCAGCATTTT
.	TRBV30	.	TRBJ2-1	CAWSVRGRGDEQFF	TGTGCCTGGAGTGTTAGGGGGAGAGGGGATGAGCAGTTCTTC
.	TRBV7-2	.	TRBJ2-1	CASSTFPGSVYGEQFF	TGTGCCAGCAGCACCTTCCCGGGTTCCGTCTATGGTGAGCAGTTCTTC
TRBD1	TRBV5-6	.	TRBJ1-2	CASSQTGKSVGYTF	TGTGCCAGCAGCCAGACAGGGAAGTCAGTTGGCTACACCTTC
TRBD1	TRBV6-5	few	TRBJ2-1	CASSPGQGYYNEQFF	TGTGCCAGCAGTCCGGGACAGGGGTATTACAATGAGCAGTTCTTC
.	TRBV6-6	.	TRBJ2-3	CASSKNPGYTDTQYF	TGTGCCAGCAGCAAGAACCCAGGGTACACAGATACGCAGTATTTT
TRBD2	TRBV3-1/TRBV3-2	.	TRBJ2-5	CASSPPGSGGHQETQYF	TGTGCCAGCAGCCCTCCCGGGAGCGGGGGGCACCAAGAGACCCAGTACTTC
TRBD1	TRBV7-2	.	TRBJ2-5	CASSLKGGQGARPDQYF	TGTGCCAGCAGCTTAAAAGGAGGACAGGGGGCCCGTCCCGACCAGTACTTC
.	TRBV6-4	.	TRBJ1-4	CASKDNEKLFF	TGTGCCAGCAAGGATAATGAAAAACTGTTTTTT
.	TRBV12-5	.	TRBJ2-4	CASGLGQISIQYF	TGTGCTAGTGGTTTGGGACAGATTTCCATTCAGTACTTC
.	TRBV6-1	.	TRBJ1-2	CASSEVHLGSYGYTF	TGTGCCAGCAGTGAAGTCCATCTTGGGTCCTATGGCTACACCTTC
.	TRBV4-2	.	TRBJ2-2	CASSRGTSTGELFF	TGTGCCAGCAGCAGGGGGACAAGCACCGGGGAGCTGTTTTTT
TRBD1	TRBV19	.	TRBJ1-1	CASSPRQGGGTEAFF	TGTGCCAGTAGTCCTCGACAGGGAGGAGGCACTGAAGCTTTCTTT
TRBD1	TRBV6-5	.	TRBJ1-1	CASSPRGQRSTEAFF	TGTGCCAGCAGCCCCAGGGGGCAAAGAAGCACTGAAGCTTTCTTT
.	TRBV7-2	.	TRBJ1-2	CASTRRPGADYGYTF	TGTGCCAGCACCCGCCGCCCGGGGGCGGACTATGGCTACACCTTC
.	TRBV5-1	.	TRBJ1-2	CASSLSGQNYGYTF	TGCGCCAGCAGCTTGTCAGGACAAAACTATGGCTACACCTTC
TRBD1	TRBV7-2	.	TRBJ1-2	CASSKQGQVGYGYTF	TGTGCCAGCAGCAAACAGGGGCAAGTGGGCTATGGCTACACCTTC
.	TRBV25-1	.	TRBJ2-1	CASSDPGVYNEQFF	TGTGCCAGCAGTGATCCTGGAGTTTACAATGAGCAGTTCTTC
TRBD1	TRBV12-5	.	TRBJ2-5	CASGLRTGYQETQYF	TGTGCTAGTGGTTTGAGGACAGGGTACCAAGAGACCCAGTACTTC
TRBD1	TRBV5-1	once	TRBJ2-5	CASSRTGYQETQYF	TGCGCCAGCAGCCGGACAGGGTACCAAGAGACCCAGTACTTC
.	TRBV19	.	TRBJ1-1	CASSTVQRMNTEAFF	TGTGCCAGTAGTACCGTACAGAGAATGAACACTGAAGCTTTCTTT
.	TRBV2	.	TRBJ2-5	CASPTIQGTSQETQYF	TGTGCCAGCCCCACGATCCAGGGGACCTCCCAAGAGACCCAGTACTTC
TRBD2	TRBV30	.	TRBJ2-1	CAWSIGLVTYNEQFF	TGTGCCTGGAGTATCGGACTAGTAACTTACAATGAGCAGTTCTTC
.	TRBV9	.	TRBJ2-5	CASSVMGTNQETQYF	TGTGCCAGCAGCGTAATGGGGACAAATCAAGAGACCCAGTACTTC
TRBD1	TRBV7-2	.	TRBJ2-1	CASSSTGVYNEQFF	TGTGCCAGCAGCTCGACAGGGGTTTACAATGAGCAGTTCTTC
TRBD1	TRBV7-3	few	TRBJ2-2	CASRPGQGNTGELFF	TGTGCCAGCAGGCCCGGACAGGGGAACACCGGGGAGCTGTTTTTT
TRBD2	TRBV7-9	.	TRBJ2-3	CASSLLTSGAGTDTQYF	TGTGCCAGCAGCCTGTTAACTAGCGGGGCGGGCACAGATACGCAGTATTTT
.	TRBV5-1	.	TRBJ1-1	CASSAGGAEAFF	TGCGCCAGCAGCGCAGGCGGGGCTGAAGCTTTCTTT
.	TRBV7-3	.	TRBJ2-1	CASSPTGLEQFF	TGTGCCAGCAGTCCGACAGGTCTTGAGCAGTTCTTC
.	TRBV18	.	TRBJ2-3	CASSPSPSTDTQYF	TGTGCCAGCTCACCATCCCCCAGTACAGATACGCAGTATTTT
TRBD1	TRBV28	.	TRBJ1-5	CASSLLDRVVNQPQHF	TGTGCCAGCAGTTTATTGGACAGGGTCGTCAATCAGCCCCAGCATTTT
.	TRBV28	.	TRBJ1-5	CASSSPAGLKPQHF	TGTGCCAGCAGTTCCCCCGCAGGCTTGAAGCCCCAGCATTTT
.	TRBV7-2	.	TRBJ1-3	CASSLLGQLYSGNTIYF	TGTGCCAGCAGCTTACTGGGCCAGCTATACTCTGGAAACACCATATATTTT
.	TRBV19	few	TRBJ1-1	CASSAPQGGRTEAFF	TGTGCCAGTAGTGCCCCTCAGGGCGGAAGGACTGAAGCTTTCTTT
TRBD2	TRBV25-1	.	TRBJ2-1	CASSGYSGSSYNEQFF	TGTGCCAGCAGTGGTTATAGCGGGAGCTCCTACAATGAGCAGTTCTTC
TRBD1	TRBV9	.	TRBJ1-1	CASSAGTGAYTEAFF	TGTGCCAGCAGCGCCGGGACAGGGGCCTACACTGAAGCTTTCTTT
.	TRBV5-5	.	TRBJ1-4	CASRSQVAQEKLFF	TGTGCCAGCAGATCACAGGTGGCGCAAGAAAAACTGTTTTTT
.	TRBV12-3/TRBV12-4	.	TRBJ1-2	CASSPGVDYGYTF	TGTGCCAGCAGTCCAGGGGTGGACTATGGCTACACCTTC
.	TRBV9	.	TRBJ2-1	CASSPGGAGYNEQFF	TGTGCCAGCAGCCCCGGAGGGGCAGGCTACAATGAGCAGTTCTTC
.	TRBV3-1/TRBV3-2	.	TRBJ1-2	CASSRYRNSNYGYTF	TGTGCCAGCAGCCGGTACAGGAATTCTAACTATGGCTACACCTTC
.	TRBV4-1	.	TRBJ1-5	CASSRGSEGFDQPQHF	TGCGCCAGCAGCCGAGGGTCAGAGGGTTTCGATCAGCCCCAGCATTTT
.	TRBV7-2	few	TRBJ1-3	CAPDSGNTIYF	TGTGCTCCGGACAGCGGAAACACCATATATTTT